What follows are 28 T cell receptor beta chains derived from one specimen sequenced in a study of T cells in Graves' hyperthyroidism and ophthalmopathy. Amplification targeted TCR beta CDR3 regions from RNA transcripts. HTBI primers drove first-round RT-PCR of the TCR CDR3. Via MiXCR, TCRdb re-called the multiplex PCR reads, giving one row per CDR3 protein. In the table there are some 800,000 distinct CDR3 sequences, roughly 40% of which are singletons. Source material: blood. The receptors were gathered from a man between 18 and 35 years old with Graves' hyperthyroidism.

This clonotype was seen only a few times. The chain carries TRBV7-9 and TRBJ2-5, with D perhaps matching TRBD1 (5 bases). In germline, CDR1 is SEHNR, CDR2 FQNEAQ (reference sequence). Trimming took off 9 bases at V and 5 bases at J, with 16 bases between the two ends. The CDR3 has 13 amino acids. The CDR3 sequence is CASKETAIETQYF. The CDR3 bases are TGTGCCAGTAAGGAGACAGCCATCGAGACCCAGTACTTC.

CDR3 protein: CASRKGTSGYNEQFF. The DNA of the CDR3 is TGTGCCAGCAGAAAGGGGACTAGCGGATACAATGAGCAGTTCTTC. This rearrangement joins TRBV21-1 to TRBJ2-1; no DNA check was done on the table's D call, TRBD2. TRBV21-1 is marked as a pseudogene. This CDR3 contains 15 residues.

This clonotype was seen at least ten times. The CDR3 DNA reads TGTGCCATCAGCGCAGACAGGGGGGATTATAATTCACCCCTCCACTTT. Protein product: CAISADRGDYNSPLHF. The rearrangement joins TRBV10-3 to TRBJ1-6; 9 bases align to TRBD1. The CDR3 consists of 16 residues. CDR1 is ENHRY, CDR2 SYGVKD, per germline. With 6 bases clipped from V and 4 bases from J, the junction kept 7 bases outside the gene matches.

Concerning this clonotype itself: The junction does not match germline at one end; this may be a read error. The chain employs TRBV5-1 and TRBJ1-5, with 7 nucleotides matching TRBD1. This CDR3 contains 18 residues. The germline CDR1 and CDR2 sequences are SGHRS and YFSETQ. The DNA of the CDR3 is TGCGCCACCAGCTTGGGGGACAGAGAAAGTTATAGCAATCAGCCCCAGCATTTT. This gives the protein CATSLGDRESYSNQPQHF.

V usage is TRBV19 and J usage is TRBJ1-2, with a possible D match to TRBD1 (5 bases). CDR1 is LNHDA and CDR2 is SQIVND in the germline V gene (reference sequence). The CDR3 length is 14 residues. V gave up 6 bases and J gave up 8 bases, with 19 bases separating them. CDR3 nucleotide sequence: TGTGCCAGTAGAAGAGTTGCGGGGGGACGAGGCTACACCTTC. Translation gives CASRRVAGGRGYTF.

This clonotype was seen more than once but under ten times. This sequence joins TRBV5-1 and TRBJ2-5, with D uncertain. Germline V lookup: CDR1 SGHRS, CDR2 YFSETQ. Deletions cut 3 bases from V and 2 bases from J, with 14 bases between. The CDR3 totals 15 residues. Written as DNA, the CDR3 is TGCGCCAGCAGCTACTCCTCCCCCAGACAAGAGACCCAGTACTTC. Translated: CASSYSSPRQETQYF.

The genes are TRBV2 and TRBJ1-4; TRBD1 might be the D (5 bases). Germline V lookup: CDR1 SNHLY, CDR2 FYNNEI. Trimming cost V 11 bases and J 5 bases, with 12 bases left between them. The CDR3 is made up of 12 amino acids. CDR3: CAVQVANEKLFF. The CDR3 region has the DNA TGTGCCGTACAGGTCGCCAATGAAAAACTGTTTTTT.

Many counts were recorded for this clonotype. This rearrangement joins TRBV19 to TRBJ1-2; TRBD1 might be the D (5 bases). There are 13 residues in the CDR3. Germline-derived CDR1 and CDR2 are LNHDA and SQIVND (reference sequence). Trimming cost V 6 bases and J 3 bases, with 11 bases left between them. The CDR3 protein is CASRLQEDYGYTF. DNA of the CDR3: TGTGCCAGTAGGCTACAGGAAGACTATGGCTACACCTTC.

In its sample, this clonotype was seen a few times. The CDR3 region has the DNA TGTGCCAGCACCTTCACGGGACGGGGGAACACTGAAGCTTTCTTT. This codes for CASTFTGRGNTEAFF. The chain uses TRBV7-9 and TRBJ1-1; perhaps TRBD1 as D (5 bases). Germline V gene sequence: CDR1 SEHNR, CDR2 FQNEAQ (reference sequence). Between the trimmed V and J ends, which lost 7 bases and 1 base, there was a span of 16 bases. The CDR3 extends over 15 amino acids.

This chain uses TRBV7-2 with TRBJ2-5, with 7 nucleotides matching TRBD2. CDR1 and CDR2 from the germline V gene are SGHTA and FQGNSA. The length of the CDR3 is 16 residues. V gave up 1 base and J gave up 5 bases; unmatched junction bases: 10. CDR3 in amino acids: CASSLGLAGRVETQYF. Written as DNA, the CDR3 is TGTGCCAGCAGCTTAGGGTTGGCAGGGAGGGTGGAGACCCAGTACTTC.

The genes are TRBV14 and TRBJ1-2; 7 nucleotides agree with TRBD1. CDR3 length equals 16 residues. The V gene's germline CDR1 is SGHDN and CDR2 FVKESK. V lost 1 base to trimming and J lost 6 bases; unmatched junction nucleotides: 11. CDR3 in amino acids: CASSQVGETGMNGYTF. In DNA, the CDR3 is TGTGCCAGCAGCCAAGTCGGGGAGACAGGGATGAATGGCTACACCTTC. The variable domain in full, with the rest retrieved from reference TRBV14 and TRBJ1-2, is EAGVTQFPSHSVIEKGQTVTLRCDPISGHDNLYWYRRVMGKEIKFLLHFVKESKQDESGMPNNRFLAERTGGTYSTLKVQPAELEDSGVYFCASSQVGETGMNGYTFGSGTRLTVV.

This clonotype was recorded at least ten times. Compared with germline, one end of the junction differs, possibly owing to a read error. This chain uses TRBV7-7 with TRBJ2-2, with a tentative D call TRBD2 (6 bases). Germline V lookup: CDR1 SSHAT, CDR2 FNYEAQ (reference sequence). The CDR3 totals 12 residues. The CDR3 DNA reads as TGTGCTAGCAGCTTGGAGGGCGGGGAGCTGTTTTTT. This gives the protein CASSLEGGELFF.

There are many counts of this clonotype. V is TRBV25-1 and J is TRBJ2-2, with 11 nucleotides matching TRBD1. V dropped 3 bases and J dropped 4; count of bases not matched to a gene: 7. The germline CDR1 and CDR2 sequences are MGHDK and SYGVNS. The CDR3 runs 17 residues. CDR3 in amino acids: CASSEARGTGGTGELFF. The CDR3 coding sequence is TGTGCCAGCAGTGAGGCTCGGGGGACAGGGGGCACCGGGGAGCTGTTTTTT.

The J gene is TRBJ2-7, the V gene TRBV7-9; either TRBD1 or TRBD2 may fit D (5 bases each). This CDR3 is built from 15 residues. With 3 bases removed from V and 1 base from J, the gap between germline ends came to 13 bases. Germline V lookup: CDR1 SEHNR, CDR2 FQNEAQ (reference sequence). The DNA of the CDR3 is TGTGCCAGCAGCTTCGGCAGGGCGGGTTCCTACGAGCAGTACTTC. It codes for CASSFGRAGSYEQYF.

The chain is built from TRBV7-9 and TRBJ2-2, with D possibly TRBD1 on 6 matching bases. The germline gives CDR1 SEHNR, CDR2 FQNEAQ (reference sequence). The CDR3 covers 14 residues. Trimming removed 6 bases from V and 1 base from J, with 9 bases in between. CDR3 residues: CASRSTGNTGELFF. The CDR3 DNA reads as TGTGCCAGCAGATCGACAGGGAACACCGGGGAGCTGTTTTTT.

V is TRBV7-9 and J is TRBJ1-1; D not resolved. Germline V gene sequence: CDR1 SEHNR, CDR2 FQNEAQ (reference sequence). This CDR3 spans 11 amino acids. The CDR3 DNA reads as TGTGCTTCCCAGGAGGCGACTGAAGCTTTCTTT. It yields the protein CASQEATEAFF.

This sequence joins TRBV5-1 and TRBJ2-7; 8 bases are a match to TRBD2. V was pared by 0 bases and J by 3 bases, with 5 bases of the junction left unmatched. Germline V CDR1 and CDR2: SGHRS, YFSETQ. The CDR3 is 15 amino acids. CDR3 DNA sequence: TGCGCCAGCAGCTTGGTACGGGGGGGTCACTACGAGCAGTACTTC. This encodes CASSLVRGGHYEQYF.

This CDR3 is CASSQKGTETNYGYTF. The CDR3, as DNA: TGCGCCAGCAGCCAAAAAGGGACAGAAACTAACTATGGCTACACCTTC. This chain links TRBV4-3 with TRBJ1-2; 7 nucleotides align to TRBD1. The germline CDR1 and CDR2 sequences are LGHNA and YSLEER. The CDR3 is made up of 16 amino acids. Trimming cost V 2 bases and J 0 bases; bases outside gene matches: 6.

Ten or more counts support this clonotype. This chain uses TRBV10-3 with TRBJ1-1; D is perhaps TRBD1 (6 bases). Deletions cut 0 bases from V and 3 bases from J, with 14 bases between. CDR3 length equals 16 residues. CDR1 is ENHRY, CDR2 SYGVKD, per germline. The CDR3 is CAISESHRVMDTEAFF. The CDR3 nucleotides read TGTGCCATCAGTGAGTCGCACAGGGTAATGGACACTGAAGCTTTCTTT.

In its sample, this clonotype was seen many times. V and J are TRBV29-1 and TRBJ1-1; D may be TRBD1 (6 bases). This CDR3 is built from 13 residues. V was shortened by 5 bases and J by 2 bases, with 12 bases between the two germline ends. Germline V lookup: CDR1 SQVTM, CDR2 ANQGSEA. The CDR3 spells CSVLTGLNTEAFF. Written as DNA, the CDR3 is TGCAGCGTTCTCACAGGGCTAAACACTGAAGCTTTCTTT. Full variable domain (remainder filled in from reference TRBV29-1 and TRBJ1-1): SAVISQKPSRDICQRGTSLTIQCQVDSQVTMMFWYRQQPGQSLTLIATANQGSEATYESGFVIDKFPISRPNLTFSTLTVSNMSPEDSSIYLCSVLTGLNTEAFFGQGTRLTVV.

This rearrangement joins TRBV20-1 to TRBJ1-5; no reliable D call. The CDR3 is 11 amino acids. Germline CDR1 is DFQATT and CDR2 is SNEGSKA (reference sequence). Trimming stripped 5 bases from V and 11 bases from J, with 13 bases between. The CDR3 sequence: CSASRQETQHF. The DNA of the CDR3 is TGCAGTGCTTCTCGCCAAGAGACCCAGCATTTT.

On this clonotype itself: A much larger clone is a single base away; this may be a read error. The CDR3 nucleotides are TGTGCCAGCAGCGCAGCGGGGGCGCCCGAAGCTTTCTTT. This sequence encodes CASSAAGAPEAFF. The chain recombines TRBV9 with TRBJ1-1; possibly TRBD1 for D (6 bases). V was trimmed by 3 bases and J by 8 bases, leaving 14 bases between them. Germline assignment: CDR1 SGDLS and CDR2 YYNGEE. CDR3 size: 13 residues.

The J gene is TRBJ1-6, the V gene TRBV20-1; a possible D gene is TRBD1 (6 bases). This CDR3 region has 14 residues. V lost 6 bases and J lost 9, with 18 bases in between. From germline, CDR1 is DFQATT and CDR2 SNEGSKA (reference sequence). The CDR3 protein is CSARNREGSSPLHF. The CDR3 DNA sequence: TGCAGTGCCAGGAACAGGGAAGGGAGTTCACCCCTCCACTTT.

As concerns this clonotype: This may arise from a read error, as a much more abundant clone is one base away. This chain's CDR3 is CASSEGFRDSQGTQYF. The CDR3 coding sequence is TGTGCCAGCAGTGAAGGGTTCCGGGACAGTCAAGGGACCCAGTACTTC. V gene TRBV2 combines with J gene TRBJ2-5, with 7 bases fitting TRBD1. This CDR3 has 16 amino acids. Germline CDR1 SNHLY, CDR2 FYNNEI.

The chain recombines TRBV28 with TRBJ1-5; D is possibly TRBD1 (5 bases). V lost 7 bases to trimming and J lost 0 bases, with 13 bases between them. This CDR3 has 15 residues. Germline lookup yields CDR1 MDHEN and CDR2 SYDVKM. This chain's CDR3 is CASTSGQYSNQPQHF. CDR3 nucleotides: TGTGCCAGCACCTCGGGGCAGTATAGCAATCAGCCCCAGCATTTT.

This chain links TRBV25-1 with TRBJ2-1; no clear D. The CDR3 is made up of 15 amino acids. Trimming removed 4 bases from V and 4 bases from J, with 14 bases in between. Germline CDR1 reads MGHDK; CDR2 reads SYGVNS. Here the CDR3 reads CASSAPYTLYNEQFF. The CDR3 DNA is TGTGCCAGCAGTGCCCCTTACACCTTATACAATGAGCAGTTCTTC.

V gene TRBV7-9 combines with J gene TRBJ2-2; D unclear. Trimming took off 1 base at V and 10 bases at J, with 13 bases between the two ends. The CDR3 runs 14 residues. CDR1 is SEHNR and CDR2 is FQNEAQ in the germline V gene (reference sequence). Here the CDR3 reads CASSLVQDHTELFF. The CDR3 nucleotides read TGTGCCAGCAGCTTAGTTCAAGACCACACGGAGCTGTTTTTT.

The rearrangement uses TRBV29-1 and TRBJ1-2; 9 nucleotides line up with TRBD1. Looked up from germline, CDR1 is SQVTM and CDR2 is ANQGSEA. The CDR3 consists of 13 residues. Trimming at V came to 7 bases and at J to 8 bases, leaving 11 bases not matched to a gene. CDR3 residues: CSGWTGDSGGYTF. CDR3 sequence (DNA): TGCAGCGGATGGACAGGGGATAGCGGGGGCTACACCTTC. Full variable domain (remainder filled in from reference TRBV29-1 and TRBJ1-2): SAVISQKPSRDICQRGTSLTIQCQVDSQVTMMFWYRQQPGQSLTLIATANQGSEATYESGFVIDKFPISRPNLTFSTLTVSNMSPEDSSIYLCSGWTGDSGGYTFGSGTRLTVV.